This T cell receptor (beta chain) was recorded in a study of blood T cells in healthy people across ages. Germline V gene sequence: CDR1 KGHSH, CDR2 LQKENI. This CDR3 region has 14 residues. Trimming removed 3 bases from V and 8 bases from J, with 14 bases in between. General study results and limits: Estimates based on one million T cells were treated as lower bounds. A greater number of naive CD4+ cells and higher diversity distinguished long-lived donors from aged donors.

Primers used in a second PCR of about 7 to 11 cycles were a sample-barcoded 5' primer and a J-beta primer mix. The template-switch adaptor was a 5' adaptor with 12 random nucleotides. It tagged each cDNA molecule. TCRdb passed the 5' RACE reads through MiXCR, listing each CDR3 protein once. Found here are some 900,000 distinct CDR3 sequences, around 26% of them singletons; the top ten hold 15% to 20%. This clonotype has a count of ten or more. Its antigen is unidentified. The chain combines TRBV18 with TRBJ2-4; D ambiguous. Sequencing input: blood. The TCR was taken from a woman aged 80 or older in good health. The CDR3 loop is CASSPYASGDIQYF. The CDR3 DNA reads as TGTGCCAGCTCACCGTACGCCTCCGGCGACATTCAGTACTTC.